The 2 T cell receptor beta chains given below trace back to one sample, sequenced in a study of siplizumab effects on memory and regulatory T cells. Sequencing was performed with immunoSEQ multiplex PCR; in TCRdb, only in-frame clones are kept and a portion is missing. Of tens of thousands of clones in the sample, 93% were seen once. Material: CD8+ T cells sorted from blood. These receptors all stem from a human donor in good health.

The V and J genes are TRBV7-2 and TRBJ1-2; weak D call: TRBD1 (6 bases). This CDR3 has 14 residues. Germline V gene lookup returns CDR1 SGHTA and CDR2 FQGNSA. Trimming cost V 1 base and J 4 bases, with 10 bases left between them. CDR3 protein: CASSLETGPYGYTF. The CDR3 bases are TGTGCCAGCAGCTTAGAGACAGGACCCTATGGCTACACCTTC. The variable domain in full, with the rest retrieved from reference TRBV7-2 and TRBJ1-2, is GAGVSQSPSNKVTEKGKDVELRCDPISGHTALYWYRQSLGQGLEFLIYFQGNSAPDKSGLPSDRFSAERTGGSVSTLTIQRTQQEDSAVYLCASSLETGPYGYTFGSGTRLTVV.

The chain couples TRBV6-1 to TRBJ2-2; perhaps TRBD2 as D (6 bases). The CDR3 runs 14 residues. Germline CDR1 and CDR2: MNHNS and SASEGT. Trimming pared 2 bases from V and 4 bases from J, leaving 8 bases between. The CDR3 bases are TGTGCCAGCAGTGAACTGGGGGGCACCGGGGAGCTGTTTTTT. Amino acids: CASSELGGTGELFF.